The T cell receptor (beta chain) described here comes from a study of beta chain features in type 1 diabetes. As for the study in general: Sorted cells numbering 107,917,701 were examined across all samples.

Investigators reverse transcribed all isolated RNA, so they sequenced expressed TCRB transcripts. Some clones are missing from TCRdb's copy, which holds only in-frame ones; the method was immunoSEQ multiplex PCR. The sample shows 300,000 to 400,000 clones, less than 15% of them seen only once. This clone appeared a few times. Its antigen is currently unknown. Study-wide results and caveats: In every one of the four CD4+ subsets, TCRB CDR3s were moderately but significantly shorter in Type 1 diabetes patients. Sequencing of cDNA might inflate the share of cells that strongly express TCR. More deletions and fewer insertions at VDJ junctions were seen in type 1 diabetes patients. Shorter templates might be favored by PCR, and equally so in patients and in controls.

CDR3 length equals 14 residues. Germline V gives CDR1 SGHAT, CDR2 FQNNGV. Trimming shortened V by 1 base and J by 7 bases, and 11 bases separated the two germline ends. The TCR originated in a woman under 30 with type 1 diabetes. This chain joins TRBV11-2 and TRBJ2-1; D may be TRBD1 (6 bases). Sequencing was done on a sample of naive CD4+ T cells from blood. The CDR3 sequence is CASSLARGKNEQFF. The CDR3, as DNA: TGTGCCAGCAGCTTAGCCAGGGGAAAGAATGAGCAGTTCTTC.